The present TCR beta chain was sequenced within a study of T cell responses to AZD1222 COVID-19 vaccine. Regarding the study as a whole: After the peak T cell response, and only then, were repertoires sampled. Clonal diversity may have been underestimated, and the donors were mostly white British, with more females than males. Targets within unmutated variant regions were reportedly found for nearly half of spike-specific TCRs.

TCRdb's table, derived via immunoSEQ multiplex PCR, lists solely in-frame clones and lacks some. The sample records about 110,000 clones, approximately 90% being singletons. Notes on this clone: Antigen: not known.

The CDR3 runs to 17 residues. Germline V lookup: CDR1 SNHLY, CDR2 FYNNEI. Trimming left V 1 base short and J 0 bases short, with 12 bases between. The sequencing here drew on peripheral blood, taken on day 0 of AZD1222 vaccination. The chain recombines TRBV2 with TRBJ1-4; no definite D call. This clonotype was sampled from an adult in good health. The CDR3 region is CASSEEPTVTTNEKLFF. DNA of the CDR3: TGTGCCAGCAGTGAAGAACCGACGGTCACAACTAATGAAAAACTGTTTTTT. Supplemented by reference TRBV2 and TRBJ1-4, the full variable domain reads EPEVTQTPSHQVTQMGQEVILRCVPISNHLYFYWYRQILGQKVEFLVSFYNNEISEKSEIFDDQFSVERPDGSNFTLKIRSTKLEDSAMYFCASSEEPTVTTNEKLFFGSGTQLSVL.